This T cell receptor (beta chain) was documented in a study of CD8+ T cells in alopecia areata. Extraction of RNA preceded its reverse transcription into cDNA, which served as the sequencing template. Profiling relied on immunoSEQ multiplex PCR, and the TCRdb table lists in-frame clones only, not all of them. The repertoire has 190,000 or so clones, roughly three fifths of them found once; the top ten carry roughly 13%. This CDR3 has 14 amino acids. Germline CDR1 is SEHNR and CDR2 is FQNEAQ (reference sequence). V lost 6 bases and J 2 bases, leaving 14 bases between the germline ends. Noted treatment: oral pan-JAK inhibitor, 5-10 mg twice daily.

This TCR derives from a human donor with alopecia areata. The chain employs TRBV7-9 and TRBJ2-7, with D possibly being TRBD1 or TRBD2 (5 bases each). This sample comprised CD8+ T cells sorted from blood, obtained at week 24, from a patient treated with tofacitinib. DNA of the CDR3: TGTGCCAGCAGGACGACAGAGGGAACCTACGAGCAGTACTTC. Translating gives CASRTTEGTYEQYF. Looking up the rest from reference TRBV7-9 and TRBJ2-7 gives the full variable domain: DTGVSQNPRHKITKRGQNVTFRCDPISEHNRLYWYRQTLGQGPEFLTYFQNEAQLEKSRLLSDRFSAERPKGSFSTLEIQRTEQGDSAMYLCASRTTEGTYEQYFGPGTRLTVT.